The T cell receptor beta chain described here comes from a study of cytotoxic CD8 clonotypes in ibrutinib-treated CLL. Some clones are missing from TCRdb's copy, which holds only in-frame ones; the method was immunoSEQ multiplex PCR. The data contain more than 30,000 clones, about 70% of them seen just once; the ten biggest clones take up 28%. J was trimmed by 0 bases and V by 7 bases; bases with no gene match: 20. This CDR3 is built from 21 residues. Germline loops: CDR1 SNHLY, CDR2 FYNNEI. This receptor was taken from a human donor with chronic lymphocytic leukemia. This chain links TRBV2 with TRBJ2-2; 10 nucleotides line up with TRBD2. The input for sequencing was PBMCs, taken before ibrutinib treatment. In DNA, the CDR3 is TGTGCCAGCAAGGTCCGAGGAACTAGCGGGGCTCCCCAAGCGAACACCGGGGAGCTGTTTTTT. Residues: CASKVRGTSGAPQANTGELFF.